The TCR beta chain under discussion was sequenced for a study of blood T cell repertoires in COVID-19. Trimming removed 4 bases at V and 0 bases at J, with 10 bases between. This CDR3 has 15 amino acids. Germline CDR1 and CDR2: SGHTA and FQGNSA. Repertoires were generated with immunoSEQ multiplex PCR, while TCRdb's copy carries only in-frame clones and drops some. Here the sample spans roughly 200,000 clones, roughly nine tenths being singletons. The chain recombines TRBV7-2 with TRBJ1-5; D call uncertain. The specimen sequenced was peripheral blood. The clonotype was recovered from a woman aged 18-29 years who had recovered from COVID-19. The CDR3 loop reads CASSYTGYSNQPQHF. CDR3 in DNA: TGTGCCAGCAGCTATACGGGGTATAGCAATCAGCCCCAGCATTTT.